The 19 T cell receptor beta chains reported below all come from one sample, sequenced in a study of T cell responses to AZD1222 COVID-19 vaccine. Produced via immunoSEQ multiplex PCR; TCRdb's table is partial and in-frame only. The table includes around 150,000 clones, 90% to 95% detected once. The input for sequencing was peripheral blood, taken 28 days after the second AZD1222 dose. Source of these receptors: an adult who received the AZD1222 COVID-19 vaccine.

V usage is TRBV28 and J usage is TRBJ1-5; 9 positions match TRBD1. The length of the CDR3 is 15 residues. Germline CDR1 is MDHEN and CDR2 is SYDVKM. Unmatched junction bases numbered 8, after V lost 6 bases and J lost 5 bases. The CDR3 coding sequence is TGTGCCAGCAGCCCTAATAGGACAGGGGATCAGCCCCAGCATTTT. This sequence encodes CASSPNRTGDQPQHF.

The J gene is TRBJ2-2, the V gene TRBV6-1, with TRBD1 matching 8 bases. Germline V CDR1 and CDR2: MNHNS, SASEGT. J was trimmed by 6 bases and V by 3 bases; bases with no gene match: 15. This CDR3 comprises 18 residues. The CDR3 DNA sequence: TGTGCCAGCAGTGACCTGGTGGCAGGGGGCTCCTTTGCCGGGGAGCTGTTTTTT. Amino acids: CASSDLVAGGSFAGELFF.

The chain employs TRBV7-2 and TRBJ1-2; D uncertain. The V gene lost 0 bases and the J gene lost 6 bases, with 14 bases spanning the gap. CDR3 length: 15 amino acids. Germline V lookup: CDR1 SGHTA, CDR2 FQGNSA. CDR3 coding DNA: TGTGCCAGCAGCTTAGCGCCCGGAAGAGGAGATGGCTACACCTTC. Translation gives CASSLAPGRGDGYTF.

V and J are TRBV5-6 and TRBJ1-6; no clear D gene. V lost 0 bases and J 10 bases, leaving 14 bases between the germline ends. Per germline, CDR1 SGHDT and CDR2 YYEEEE. CDR3 length: 15 amino acids. The chain's CDR3 is CASSLGTAPASPLHF. In nucleotides, the CDR3 is TGTGCCAGCAGCTTGGGGACGGCCCCAGCGTCACCCCTCCACTTT.

This clone was observed a single time. The chain is built from TRBV7-6 and TRBJ1-5; 10 bases are a match to TRBD1. The germline V gene encodes CDR1 SGHVS and CDR2 FNYEAQ. This CDR3 region has 15 residues. After removal of 5 bases from V and 3 bases from J, the junction contained 4 bases not matched to a gene. The CDR3 loop reads CASSDGQGVNQPQHF. CDR3 nucleotide sequence: TGTGCCAGCAGCGATGGACAGGGGGTCAATCAGCCCCAGCATTTT.

CDR3 in DNA: TGTGCCACCAGCAGACCGACTAGCGGTCCTCTCACAGATACGCAGTATTTT. Translated: CATSRPTSGPLTDTQYF. The chain links TRBV15 to TRBJ2-3, with TRBD2 identical over 9 bases. The CDR3 loop spans 17 amino acids. With 2 bases clipped from V and 2 bases from J, the junction kept 8 bases outside the gene matches. Germline CDR1 is LNHNV and CDR2 is YYDKDF (reference sequence).

This clone has more than one count but fewer than ten. The chain has TRBV2 and TRBJ1-2, with 8 bases aligning to TRBD1. After removal of 3 bases from V and 4 bases from J, the junction contained 13 bases not matched to a gene. Germline V gene lookup returns CDR1 SNHLY and CDR2 FYNNEI. The CDR3 consists of 17 residues. The CDR3 protein is CASSEGPRTGFVYGYTF. CDR3 bases: TGTGCCAGCAGTGAGGGCCCTCGGACAGGGTTTGTCTATGGCTACACCTTC.

The CDR3 coding sequence is TGTGCCAGCAGTAACTACAGGGGGTCGAATTCACCCCTCCACTTT. This translates into CASSNYRGSNSPLHF. The chain is built from TRBV6-5 and TRBJ1-6; 8 bases fit TRBD1. V was pared by 5 bases and J by 7 bases, with 7 bases of the junction left unmatched. CDR1 is MNHEY and CDR2 is SVGAGI in the germline V gene. The CDR3 runs 15 residues.

The gene calls are TRBV7-2 and TRBJ2-3, with no clear D. Germline CDR1 SGHTA, CDR2 FQGNSA. Trimming took 3 bases from V and 4 from J, leaving 8 bases between them. The CDR3 is 13 residues long. The chain's CDR3 is CASSFSMADTQYF. In DNA form, the CDR3 reads TGTGCCAGCAGCTTTTCGATGGCAGATACGCAGTATTTT.

This chain joins TRBV11-3 and TRBJ1-6, with D possibly TRBD1 on 5 matching bases. CDR1 is SGHNT and CDR2 is YENEEA in the germline V gene. CDR3 length equals 20 residues. Trimming left V 3 bases short and J 1 base short, with 22 bases between. The CDR3 loop reads CASSLVAQGHGWSYNSPLHF. The DNA for the CDR3 is TGTGCCAGCAGCTTGGTCGCGCAGGGTCATGGATGGTCCTATAATTCACCCCTCCACTTT.

V gene TRBV9 combines with J gene TRBJ2-2; 7 nucleotides agree with TRBD1. This CDR3 is 16 amino acids long. The V segment lost 1 base and the J segment 5 bases; nucleotides outside the gene matches: 8. Germline lookup yields CDR1 SGDLS and CDR2 YYNGEE. The CDR3 nucleotides are TGTGCCAGCAGCGTAAGCCGTTCAGGGGGAACCGGGGAGCTGTTTTTT. Amino acids: CASSVSRSGGTGELFF.

This chain joins TRBV10-3 and TRBJ2-1; 11 bases line up with TRBD1. From germline, CDR1 is ENHRY and CDR2 SYGVKD. V shed 1 base and J 6 bases; nucleotides not matched to a gene: 5. CDR3 size: 16 residues. CDR3 DNA: TGTGCCATCAGTGAGTTAACCGGGACAGGGGGCAATGAGCAGTTCTTC. Translated, it gives CAISELTGTGGNEQFF.

This rearrangement joins TRBV27 to TRBJ2-2; D not resolved. This CDR3 is built from 16 residues. The ends were cut back, 3 bases at V and 6 bases at J, with 17 bases in the middle. Germline V gene lookup returns CDR1 MNHEY and CDR2 SMNVEV (reference sequence). CDR3 region: CASSFRPQSAAGELFF. The CDR3 DNA reads TGTGCCAGCAGTTTTCGCCCCCAGTCGGCCGCCGGGGAGCTGTTTTTT.

The chain links TRBV6-5 to TRBJ2-3; 7 nucleotides line up with TRBD2. The ends lost 2 bases at V and 0 bases at J; junction bases unmatched: 5. CDR3 length equals 16 residues. Germline values: CDR1 MNHEY, CDR2 SVGAGI. The CDR3 DNA reads TGTGCCAGCAGTTACCAGGGCGGGGGAAGCACAGATACGCAGTATTTT. Protein product: CASSYQGGGSTDTQYF.

The chain links TRBV12-3 or TRBV12-4 to TRBJ2-3; D is undetermined. V was clipped by 1 base and J by 5 bases, with 7 bases between them. CDR3 size: 13 residues. CDR3 amino acids: CASSLGLVDTQYF. In DNA form, the CDR3 reads TGTGCCAGCAGTTTAGGTCTGGTAGATACGCAGTATTTT.

J is TRBJ2-3 and V is TRBV5-1; 13 bases line up with TRBD2. V dropped 6 bases and J dropped 4; count of bases not matched to a gene: 8. CDR1 is SGHRS, CDR2 YFSETQ, per germline. The CDR3 loop spans 16 amino acids. The CDR3 DNA reads TGCGCCAGCACCGAAAGGACTAGCGGGAGCCCAGATACGCAGTATTTT. Translated: CASTERTSGSPDTQYF.

The chain carries TRBV19 and TRBJ2-1; a possible D gene is TRBD2 (5 bases). The CDR3 covers 13 residues. Germline assignment: CDR1 LNHDA and CDR2 SQIVND (reference sequence). Between the trimmed V and J ends, which lost 10 bases and 5 bases, there was a span of 15 bases. The CDR3 DNA reads as TGTGCCATCGCCCGCGGGCCCAACAATGAGCAGTTCTTC. It codes for CAIARGPNNEQFF.

There are a few counts of this clone. This rearrangement joins TRBV27 to TRBJ2-6; TRBD1 aligns across 10 bases. The V gene end was trimmed by 6 bases and the J gene end by 2 bases; junction bases not matched to a gene: 7. CDR1 and CDR2 from the germline V gene are MNHEY and SMNVEV (reference sequence). The CDR3 spans 17 residues. The CDR3 loop is CASRTTGGKAGANVLTF. The DNA of the CDR3 is TGTGCCAGCAGAACGACAGGGGGCAAGGCTGGGGCCAACGTCCTGACTTTC. Full variable domain (missing parts from reference TRBV27 and TRBJ2-6): EAQVTQNPRYLITVTGKKLTVTCSQNMNHEYMSWYRQDPGLGLRQIYYSMNVEVTDKGDVPEGYKVSRKEKRNFPLILESPSPNQTSLYFCASRTTGGKAGANVLTFGAGSRLTVL.

The genes are TRBV29-1 and TRBJ1-1; possible D gene TRBD1, 5 bases. CDR3 length: 14 residues. CDR1 and CDR2 (germline): SQVTM, ANQGSEA. V was clipped by 5 bases and J by 0 bases, with 13 bases between them. DNA of the CDR3: TGCAGCGTTCTTGACAGAACTATGAACACTGAAGCTTTCTTT. Translation: CSVLDRTMNTEAFF.